Below are 10 T cell receptor beta chains sequenced from a single sample in a study of OX40 agonist ivuxolimab in advanced cancers. Libraries were prepared by immunoSEQ multiplex PCR; TCRdb keeps only in-frame clonotypes and omits some of them. The sample shows approximately 130,000 clones, 85% to 95% of them seen only once. This material consisted of CD4+ or CD8+ T cells sorted from blood, taken in a trial of the OX40 agonist ivuxolimab. The receptor source for this set is an adult with an advanced solid tumor such as melanoma, head and neck, liver or kidney cancer.

The chain employs TRBV11-1 and TRBJ1-5, with TRBD1 matching over 8 bases. The CDR3 has 15 amino acids. V was pared by 3 bases and J by 7 bases, with 8 bases of the junction left unmatched. CDR1 is SGHAT and CDR2 is FQDESV in the germline V gene (reference sequence). This CDR3 is CASSLNRGGGQPQHF. In DNA, the CDR3 is TGTGCCAGCAGCTTGAACAGGGGGGGTGGACAGCCCCAGCATTTT.

The rearrangement uses TRBV10-3 and TRBJ1-6; D is perhaps TRBD1 (6 bases). The germline V and J ends were trimmed by 11 bases and 10 bases, with 18 bases remaining between them. The CDR3 has 13 residues. Germline V gene lookup returns CDR1 ENHRY and CDR2 SYGVKD. The CDR3 DNA is TGTGCCTCCCGACAGGACCTCAGCTCACCCCTCCACTTT. Its protein product is CASRQDLSSPLHF.

The J gene is TRBJ2-7, the V gene TRBV29-1, with TRBD1 matching 8 bases. From germline, CDR1 is SQVTM and CDR2 ANQGSEA. The CDR3 runs to 11 residues. With 5 bases clipped from V and 4 bases from J, the junction kept 1 base outside the gene matches. As DNA, the CDR3 is TGCAGCGTTACAGGGGGATACGAGCAGTACTTC. Translated: CSVTGGYEQYF.

CDR3 bases: TGTGCCAGCAGCTTGGTTTCATGGCTTCAACAGGATGAAGCTTTCTTT. Protein: CASSLVSWLQQDEAFF. The chain employs TRBV5-6 and TRBJ1-1; TRBD1 is a possible D gene (5 bases). V shed 0 bases and J shed 7 bases, with 19 bases lying between them. The CDR3 runs 16 residues. Germline CDR1 SGHDT, CDR2 YYEEEE.

This clone appeared once. The chain combines TRBV19 with TRBJ2-5; the match to TRBD2 covers 7 bases. The CDR3 is 17 residues long. V was pared by 2 bases and J by 1 base, with 10 bases of the junction left unmatched. CDR1 is LNHDA and CDR2 is SQIVND in the germline V gene (reference sequence). The DNA of the CDR3 is TGTGCCAGTAGTATAAGATGGTCTAGCGGTTTCCAAGAGACCCAGTACTTC. Translation gives CASSIRWSSGFQETQYF. Complete variable domain (other parts from reference TRBV19 and TRBJ2-5): DGGITQSPKYLFRKEGQNVTLSCEQNLNHDAMYWYRQDPGQGLRLIYYSQIVNDFQKGDIAEGYSVSREKKESFPLTVTSAQKNPTAFYLCASSIRWSSGFQETQYFGPGTRLLVL.

The chain is built from TRBV11-1 and TRBJ2-7; the match to TRBD1 covers 7 bases. The CDR3 totals 14 residues. V shed 7 bases, J shed 5 bases, and the junction held 11 bases outside the gene matches. Germline V lookup: CDR1 SGHAT, CDR2 FQDESV (reference sequence). Written as DNA, the CDR3 is TGTGCCAGCAACCTTAGACAGGGTCACCACGAGCAGTACTTC. As protein: CASNLRQGHHEQYF.

The V and J genes are TRBV7-2 and TRBJ2-6; possibly TRBD1 or TRBD2 for D (5 bases each). Per the germline V gene, CDR1 is SGHTA and CDR2 is FQGNSA. The CDR3 consists of 18 residues. Trimming cost V 4 bases and J 1 base, with 17 bases left between them. The CDR3 loop is CASSSSRDRRSGANVLTF. The CDR3 bases are TGTGCCAGCAGCTCATCTCGGGACCGTCGATCTGGGGCCAACGTCCTGACTTTC.

V usage is TRBV6-1 and J usage is TRBJ1-5, with 9 bases fitting TRBD1. This CDR3 comprises 15 residues. The germline CDR1 and CDR2 sequences are MNHNS and SASEGT. The junction had 9 bases not matched to a gene; V was cut back by 9 bases and J by 3 bases. The CDR3 nucleotides read TGTGCCAGGCACCCCGGGACAGGGATCAATCAGCCCCAGCATTTT. Its protein product is CARHPGTGINQPQHF.

The chain couples TRBV5-4 to TRBJ2-7; D call uncertain. Germline values: CDR1 SGHNT, CDR2 YYREEE (reference sequence). V was shortened by 0 bases and J by 2 bases, with 6 bases between the two germline ends. CDR3 length: 13 amino acids. The CDR3 DNA reads TGTGCCAGCAGCTTGGGAAGTCCCTACGAGCAGTACTTC. This encodes CASSLGSPYEQYF.

The V gene is TRBV12-2, the J gene TRBJ2-2; the table's TRBD2 call for D was not verified on the DNA. TRBV12-2 is deemed a pseudogene. The CDR3 has 19 residues. CDR3 protein: CASRLAYSAGSGAFGELFF. The CDR3 nucleotides read TGTGCAAGTCGCTTAGCGTACAGCGCGGGGTCCGGCGCTTTCGGGGAGCTGTTTTTT.